The rows below give T cell receptor beta chains drawn from one sample of a study of response to subunit inactivated influenza vaccine. MiXCR, applied by TCRdb to the RT-PCR reads, yields one record per CDR3 protein. Among 750,000 to 850,000 distinct CDR3 sequences listed, approximately 17% were seen once. Sequencing was performed on PBMCs from blood, taken roughly 5 days after vaccination. The receptors come from a man in his fifties or sixties who received an inactivated influenza vaccine. The CDR3 runs from the conserved cysteine through the conserved F or W. D genes are given only for firm matches. Size is stated for part of the rows, as once, few or many counts, or as a class when the clone is expanded.

v_gene	d_gene	j_gene	len	abundance	CDR3nt	CDR3aa
TRBV5-1	NA	TRBJ1-1	18	NA	TGCGCCAGCAGCTTGGGGTCGGCGGGCAGGGCATTTAACACTGAAGCTTTCTTT	CASSLGSAGRAFNTEAFF
TRBV4-1	TRBD1	TRBJ1-6	17	NA	TGCGCCAGCAGCCAAGATGAACTGGCAGGGGGCTATTCACCCCTCCACTTT	CASSQDELAGGYSPLHF
TRBV4-2	NA	TRBJ1-1	13	few	TGTGCCAGCAGCCGGACCAGGGAAAGTGAAGCTTTCTTT	CASSRTRESEAFF
TRBV7-2	NA	TRBJ2-2	17	NA	TGTGCCAGCAGCTTAGCTGCGGCCCGATTGAGCACCGGGGAGCTGTTTTTT	CASSLAAARLSTGELFF
TRBV20-1	NA	TRBJ1-4	12	NA	TGCAGTGTTAATCGAGGAGATGAAAAACTGTTTTTT	CSVNRGDEKLFF
TRBV27	TRBD1	TRBJ2-4	18	NA	TGTGCCAGCAGTTCCGGGACAGGGGAAAATTTAGCCAAAAACATTCAGTACTTC	CASSSGTGENLAKNIQYF
TRBV10-3	NA	TRBJ1-2	14	NA	TGTGCCATCAGTGAGGGACTTAGGGGCTATGGCTACACCTTC	CAISEGLRGYGYTF
TRBV5-1	NA	TRBJ1-1	13	NA	TGCGCCAGCAGTCCGGATCCCGACAGTGAAGCTTTCTTT	CASSPDPDSEAFF
TRBV12-3/TRBV12-4	TRBD1	TRBJ2-4	15	few	TGTGCCAGCAGTTTAGAAGGGGACAGGAAAAACATTCAGTACTTC	CASSLEGDRKNIQYF
TRBV29-1	NA	TRBJ1-5	13	few	TGCAGCGTTCAGTGGGGCAGCAATCAGCCCCAGCATTTT	CSVQWGSNQPQHF